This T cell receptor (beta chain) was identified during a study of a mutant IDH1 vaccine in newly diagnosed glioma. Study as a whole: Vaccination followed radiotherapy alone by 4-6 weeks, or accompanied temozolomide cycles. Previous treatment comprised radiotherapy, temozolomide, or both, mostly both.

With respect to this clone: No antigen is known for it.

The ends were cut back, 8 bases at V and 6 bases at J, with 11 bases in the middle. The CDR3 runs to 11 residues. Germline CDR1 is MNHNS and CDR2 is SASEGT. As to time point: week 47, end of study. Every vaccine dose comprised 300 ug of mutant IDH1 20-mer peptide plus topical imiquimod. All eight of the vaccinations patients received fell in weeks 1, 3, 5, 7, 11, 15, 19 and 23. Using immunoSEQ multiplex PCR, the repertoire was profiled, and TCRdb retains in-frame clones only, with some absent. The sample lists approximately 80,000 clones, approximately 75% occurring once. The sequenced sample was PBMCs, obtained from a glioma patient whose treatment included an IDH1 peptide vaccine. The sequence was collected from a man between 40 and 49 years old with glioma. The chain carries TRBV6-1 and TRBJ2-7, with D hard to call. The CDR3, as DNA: TGTGCCAGCTCCTTAGGGCTCGAGCAGTACTTC. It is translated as CASSLGLEQYF.